This T cell receptor beta chain is drawn from a study of CD8+ T cells in alopecia areata. About the research overall: Patients received oral tofacitinib, 5 to 10 mg twice daily, for moderate-to-severe alopecia areata. Overall study results and limits: There were many expanded lesional clones persisting in scalp and blood during tofacitinib.

Extracted RNA was reverse transcribed into cDNA, the sequencing template. Here immunoSEQ multiplex PCR was the method, and the copy in TCRdb shows in-frame clones only, minus some. The data hold more than 200,000 clones, with 40% to 45% observed a single time. A word on this clone: Its antigen is unidentified.

Germline CDR1 PRHDT, CDR2 FYEKMQ (reference sequence). The ends lost 3 bases at V and 9 bases at J; junction bases unmatched: 10. The CDR3 contains 16 residues. Stated treatment: oral pan-JAK inhibitor, 5-10 mg twice daily. Isolation of CD4+ and CD8+ T cells from PBMCs was achieved by sorting. This specimen was CD4+ T cells sorted from blood, taken between weeks 36 and 40, from a patient treated with tofacitinib. The chain couples TRBV13 to TRBJ2-7; TRBD2 matches 14 bases. This TCR derives from a human donor with alopecia areata. The CDR3 spells CASSFGTSGSRTRQYF. CDR3 DNA sequence: TGTGCCAGCAGCTTTGGGACTAGCGGGAGTAGGACGAGGCAGTACTTC.